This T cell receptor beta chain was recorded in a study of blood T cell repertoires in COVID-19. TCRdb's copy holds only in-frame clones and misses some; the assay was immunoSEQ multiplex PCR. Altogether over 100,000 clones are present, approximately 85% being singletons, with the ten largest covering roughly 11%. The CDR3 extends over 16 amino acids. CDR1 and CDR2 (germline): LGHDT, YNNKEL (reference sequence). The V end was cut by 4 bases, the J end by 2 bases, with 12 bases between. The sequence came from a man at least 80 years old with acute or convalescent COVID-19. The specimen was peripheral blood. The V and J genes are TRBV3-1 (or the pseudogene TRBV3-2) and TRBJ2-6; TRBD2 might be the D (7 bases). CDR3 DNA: TGTGCCAGCAGCCGAGGGGGGGTAACTGGGGCCAACGTCCTGACTTTC. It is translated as CASSRGGVTGANVLTF.